This entry features one T cell receptor (beta chain) sequence. No antigen is known for it. Base qualities are not at hand, and no much larger clone is one base apart. This sample was taken from a study of blood T cells in healthy people across ages (dated by TCRdb to the mid-2010s). For the study in its entirety: In model experiments, roughly one uniquely barcoded TCR beta cDNA molecule per two T cells was captured by template switching. Using deep sequencing normalized with unique cDNA molecular identifiers, the study measured how TCR beta repertoire diversity changes with age. Donors were grouped into four age groups: young (average 16 years), middle-aged (39), aged (roughly 67) and long-lived (just over 80). To avoid experimental bias, donors of different ages were distributed randomly across sequencing lanes. For two donors (one aged 18 to 30 and one aged 80 or older), the study analyzed two additional independent replicas of 1 million unique cDNA reads from the same blood draw. Broader findings and caveats from the paper: The percentage of naive T cells measured by flow cytometry correlated strongly with observed TCR beta diversity. Because profiling used bulk unsorted PBMCs, naive and antigen-experienced compartments could not be compared conclusively. Because the CMV infection status of the donors was unknown, age-related changes in expanded clonotypes may potentially have been confounded. Estimates of total diversity based on one million sequenced T cells were considered lower bounds and underestimates. Compared with the aged group, the long-lived group had more naive CD4+ T cells, fewer expanded clones and increased TCR diversity, a pattern suggesting age selection. As age increased, observed TCR beta diversity per million T cells dropped in a roughly linear way, and a significant reduction was already evident by age approximately 40.

Library method: 5' RACE. Sequencing relied on an Illumina HiSeq 2500. A second PCR of roughly 7 to 11 cycles was performed with a sample-barcoded 5' primer and a J-beta primer mix. A unique molecular identifier was introduced onto each TCR beta cDNA molecule by a template-switch 5' adaptor carrying 12 random nucleotides. Each sample yielded at least 2.5 million CDR3-containing paired-end reads. All of the RNA was converted into first-strand cDNA using the Mint cDNA synthesis kit, with a TRBC-specific oligonucleotide serving as the primer. Following uracil-DNA glycosylase treatment, a first 18-cycle PCR with universal primers M1SS and BC2_uni_R was performed on all cDNA. The source study handled its data this way. Each sample was normalized by randomly selecting 1 million high-quality reads, each carrying a distinct molecular identifier. Instead of being binned into consensus sequences, reads that shared molecular identifiers were thrown out. MiTCR, with a Q25 quality threshold and the strictest error-elimination algorithm, was used for CDR3 identification, clonotype clustering and error correction. Lower-bound total TCR beta diversity was estimated with a nonparametric unseen species model using Euler transformation. TCRdb trimmed public reads at Q25 via fastp, called clones via MiXCR and kept in-frame beta chains. All rows with the same CDR3 protein become a single entry with the most common DNA and genes. The V and J calls reflect TCRdb's pipeline rather than the authors' work. The sample table contains 1.5 million to 1.8 million distinct CDR3 sequences; only one count was recorded for approximately 39% of them. Around 4% of the sample rests with the top ten.

The 35 to 40 donors, aged roughly 6 to 100 years, were systemically healthy Caucasian individuals from Russia. Each donor gave about 10 milliliters of peripheral blood, drawn into EDTA-treated Vacutainer tubes. Ficoll-Paque density-gradient centrifugation was used to isolate PBMCs, with at least 6.5 million per sample. Trizol reagent was used to extract total RNA from the PBMCs, yielding at least 6 micrograms per sample. Naive CD45RAhigh/CD27high T cell percentages were measured by flow cytometry on a PBMC aliquot from every donor. CDR1 and CDR2 were assigned from the germline V gene (reference sequence) as PRHDT and FYEKMQ. The CDR3 runs 17 amino acids, cysteine and phenylalanine included. Just the 51-base CDR3 DNA is kept, in frame starting at base 1. V lost 5 bases and J lost 0 bases, and the count of bases not matched to a germline gene is 8.

Material: blood. The origin of this receptor is a woman aged 18 to 35 in good health. The V gene is TRBV13 and the J gene is TRBJ1-3; the central 9 bases match TRBD1. The CDR3 has the sequence CASSVTGGTSSGNTIYF. The nucleotides are TGTGCCAGCAGCGTGACAGGGGGAACGTCCTCTGGAAACACCATATATTTT. The CDR3 plus the reference TRBV13 and TRBJ1-3 genes for the other parts give the full variable domain: AAGVIQSPRHLIKEKRETATLKCYPIPRHDTVYWYQQGPGQDPQFLISFYEKMQSDKGSIPDRFSAQQFSDYHSELNMSSLELGDSALYFCASSVTGGTSSGNTIYFGEGSWLTVV.